The clone carrying this T cell receptor beta chain was seen only once. Its target is not known. The source of the sample is a study of T cell responses to AZD1222 COVID-19 vaccine. Study-level results: The sample set comprised mostly white British donors with more females, and clonal diversity was possibly underestimated. Vaccination with two AZD1222 doses was followed by a rise in Spike-specific TCR breadth and depth.

Using immunoSEQ multiplex PCR, the repertoire was profiled, and TCRdb retains in-frame clones only, with some absent. The data hold approximately 100,000 clones, with over 85% observed a single time. V trimming: 6 bases; J trimming: 6 bases; junction bases outside the gene matches: 6. The CDR3 sequence is 13 residues long. Germline V gene data show CDR1 as MNHEY and CDR2 as SMNVEV (reference sequence). Sample: peripheral blood, taken on day 0 of AZD1222 vaccination. The sequence derives from an adult in good health. The chain uses TRBV27 and TRBJ2-7; TRBD1 matches 9 bases. CDR3 protein: CASSPGTGSEQYF. For the CDR3, the DNA is TGTGCCAGCAGCCCAGGGACAGGGAGCGAGCAGTACTTC.